A selection of T cell receptor beta chains follows, all from one sample in a study of OX40 agonist ivuxolimab in advanced cancers. The table came from immunoSEQ multiplex PCR; TCRdb's copy has only in-frame clones and leaves some out. Seen here are approximately 80,000 clones, roughly 87% observed once, and the top ten hold approximately 0.19%. Sequencing was performed on CD4+ or CD8+ T cells sorted from blood, taken in a trial of the OX40 agonist ivuxolimab. The receptors derive from an adult with an advanced solid tumor such as melanoma, head and neck, liver or kidney cancer. Each CDR3 is given with its conserved first and last residue. Each record gives: clone size, J gene, V gene, D gene, CDR3 DNA, CDR3 protein. The D gene is left open where the match is weak. Clone size appears in some rows only: once, few, many, or a class for an expanded clone.

abundance: .; j_gene: TRBJ2-1; v_gene: TRBV7-9; d_gene: .; CDR3nt: TGTGCCAGCAGCTTCGAGACGGGGCCCTCCTACAATGAGCAGTTCTTC; CDR3aa: CASSFETGPSYNEQFF
abundance: once; j_gene: TRBJ2-2; v_gene: TRBV9; d_gene: .; CDR3nt: TGTGCCAGCAGCGCACCTAAAAAAACCGACAGATACAACACCGGGGAGCTGTTTTTT; CDR3aa: CASSAPKKTDRYNTGELFF
abundance: .; j_gene: TRBJ1-6; v_gene: TRBV10-2; d_gene: .; CDR3nt: TGCGCCAGCAGTGAGCCTACCAGGGCGGGATCACTTAATTCACCCCTCCACTTT; CDR3aa: CASSEPTRAGSLNSPLHF
abundance: .; j_gene: TRBJ2-1; v_gene: TRBV7-8; d_gene: .; CDR3nt: TGTGCCAGCAGCTTCGGTTCTGCCCCCAGCTCCTACAATGAGCAGTTCTTC; CDR3aa: CASSFGSAPSSYNEQFF
abundance: .; j_gene: TRBJ2-3; v_gene: TRBV29-1; d_gene: .; CDR3nt: TGCAGCGCCGCCCGTCGGCGGATCCTCACAGATACGCAGTATTTT; CDR3aa: CSAARRRILTDTQYF
abundance: .; j_gene: TRBJ2-7; v_gene: TRBV25-1; d_gene: .; CDR3nt: TGTGCCAGCAGTCCCCCGGGACGCTCCTACGAGCAGTACTTC; CDR3aa: CASSPPGRSYEQYF
abundance: .; j_gene: TRBJ1-5; v_gene: TRBV29-1; d_gene: .; CDR3nt: TGCAGCGTTAGTTACACTACGGACAATCAGCCCCAGCATTTT; CDR3aa: CSVSYTTDNQPQHF
abundance: few; j_gene: TRBJ2-3; v_gene: TRBV19; d_gene: TRBD2; CDR3nt: TGTGCCAGTAGTCCGACGAGAGCGGGAGGGAGGTCCACAGATACGCAGTATTTT; CDR3aa: CASSPTRAGGRSTDTQYF
abundance: .; j_gene: TRBJ1-2; v_gene: TRBV7-9; d_gene: TRBD1; CDR3nt: TGTGCCAGCAGCTTAGGGACAGGCGGTAACTATGGCTACACCTTC; CDR3aa: CASSLGTGGNYGYTF
abundance: once; j_gene: TRBJ1-1; v_gene: TRBV29-1; d_gene: .; CDR3nt: TGCAGCGTTGGGAGGGCAGGGAGGGCGCCATCCATGAACACTGAAGCTTTCTTT; CDR3aa: CSVGRAGRAPSMNTEAFF
abundance: .; j_gene: TRBJ2-3; v_gene: TRBV11-3; d_gene: .; CDR3nt: TGTGCCAGCAGCTTACGTACTACGGGAGTGGGGGCAGATACGCAGTATTTT; CDR3aa: CASSLRTTGVGADTQYF
abundance: .; j_gene: TRBJ1-5; v_gene: TRBV6-5; d_gene: TRBD1; CDR3nt: TGTGCCAGCAGGACAGGGAGTAATATTATCGGGCCCCAGCATTTT; CDR3aa: CASRTGSNIIGPQHF
abundance: .; j_gene: TRBJ1-5; v_gene: TRBV27; d_gene: .; CDR3nt: TGTGCCAGCAGTCGCGCGAGTACAGCCCGTAGCAATCAGCCCCAGCATTTT; CDR3aa: CASSRASTARSNQPQHF
abundance: .; j_gene: TRBJ2-3; v_gene: TRBV6-1; d_gene: TRBD1; CDR3nt: TGTGCCAGCAGTGATACAGGGGCCCGCACAGATACGCAGTATTTT; CDR3aa: CASSDTGARTDTQYF
abundance: .; j_gene: TRBJ1-3; v_gene: TRBV14; d_gene: .; CDR3nt: TGTGCCAGCAGCCAAATGAAAAACACCATATATTTT; CDR3aa: CASSQMKNTIYF
abundance: .; j_gene: TRBJ2-5; v_gene: TRBV2; d_gene: TRBD1; CDR3nt: TGTGCCAGTTACAGGGGGCTGAGGGGACAAGAGACCCAGTACTTC; CDR3aa: CASYRGLRGQETQYF
abundance: .; j_gene: TRBJ1-2; v_gene: TRBV5-4; d_gene: TRBD1; CDR3nt: TGTGCCAGCAGCTTTACGGACAGGGAGGAGGGCTACACCTTC; CDR3aa: CASSFTDREEGYTF
abundance: .; j_gene: TRBJ1-5; v_gene: TRBV15; d_gene: .; CDR3nt: TGTGCCACCAGCACAAGGCAGGGGATGAGGTCCAATCAGCCCCAGCATTTT; CDR3aa: CATSTRQGMRSNQPQHF
abundance: .; j_gene: TRBJ2-3; v_gene: TRBV10-1; d_gene: TRBD2; CDR3nt: TGCGCCAGCAGCCCTACTAGCGGGATCGATAATACGCAGTATTTT; CDR3aa: CASSPTSGIDNTQYF
abundance: .; j_gene: TRBJ2-7; v_gene: TRBV19; d_gene: .; CDR3nt: TGTGCCAGTAGTATTGGGTTCTCTAGCTCCTACGAGCAGTACTTC; CDR3aa: CASSIGFSSSYEQYF
abundance: .; j_gene: TRBJ2-2; v_gene: TRBV13; d_gene: TRBD2; CDR3nt: TGTGCCAGCAGCTCACGGACTAGCGGGAAGTCCGGGGAGCTGTTTTTT; CDR3aa: CASSSRTSGKSGELFF
abundance: .; j_gene: TRBJ1-2; v_gene: TRBV2; d_gene: .; CDR3nt: TGTGCCAGCAGGAGAACGACGGGGTTCGTCTATGGCTACACCTTC; CDR3aa: CASRRTTGFVYGYTF
abundance: few; j_gene: TRBJ1-5; v_gene: TRBV30; d_gene: .; CDR3nt: TGTGCCTGGAGTGCCTCGGGAGGCAATCAGCCCCAGCATTTT; CDR3aa: CAWSASGGNQPQHF
abundance: .; j_gene: TRBJ1-6; v_gene: TRBV9; d_gene: .; CDR3nt: TGTGCCAGCAGCGTAGATATGGACTCACCCCTCCACTTT; CDR3aa: CASSVDMDSPLHF
abundance: few; j_gene: TRBJ2-1; v_gene: TRBV4-1; d_gene: .; CDR3nt: TGCGCCAGCAGCCAAGCTTTTCAGGGGAATGAGCAGTTCTTC; CDR3aa: CASSQAFQGNEQFF
abundance: once; j_gene: TRBJ1-2; v_gene: TRBV27; d_gene: .; CDR3nt: TGTGCCAGCAGTTTAGTGGCTAGCGACTATGGCTACACCTTC; CDR3aa: CASSLVASDYGYTF
abundance: .; j_gene: TRBJ2-7; v_gene: TRBV28; d_gene: .; CDR3nt: TGTGCCAGCAGTGGCGGGGTGTCCTACGAGCAGTACTTC; CDR3aa: CASSGGVSYEQYF
abundance: .; j_gene: TRBJ2-5; v_gene: TRBV4-1; d_gene: .; CDR3nt: TGCGCCAGCAGCCAAGACCAAGAGACCCAGTACTTC; CDR3aa: CASSQDQETQYF
abundance: .; j_gene: TRBJ2-1; v_gene: TRBV29-1; d_gene: TRBD2; CDR3nt: TGCAGCGTTCCAGGGACTAGCGGGGGGGCTTGGGGCTCCTACAATGAGCAGTTCTTC; CDR3aa: CSVPGTSGGAWGSYNEQFF
abundance: .; j_gene: TRBJ2-7; v_gene: TRBV5-4; d_gene: .; CDR3nt: TGTGCCAGCAGCTTGCTCGCGGGCGACTACGAGCAGTACTTC; CDR3aa: CASSLLAGDYEQYF
abundance: .; j_gene: TRBJ1-2; v_gene: TRBV5-6; d_gene: .; CDR3nt: TGTGCCAGCAGCTTGGAATCCGGACTCTCTAACTATGGCTACACCTTC; CDR3aa: CASSLESGLSNYGYTF
abundance: .; j_gene: TRBJ2-3; v_gene: TRBV25-1; d_gene: .; CDR3nt: TGTGCCAGCTCCCCCGCTTCCACATACCGTACCACAGATACGCAGTATTTT; CDR3aa: CASSPASTYRTTDTQYF
abundance: .; j_gene: TRBJ2-6; v_gene: TRBV5-1; d_gene: .; CDR3nt: TGCGCCAGCAGCCCCCCGGTTGGCTCTGGGGCCAACGTCCTGACTTTC; CDR3aa: CASSPPVGSGANVLTF
abundance: .; j_gene: TRBJ2-7; v_gene: TRBV19; d_gene: TRBD1; CDR3nt: TGTGCCACGACTGCGGACAGGGAACGACGCGAGCAGTACTTC; CDR3aa: CATTADRERREQYF
abundance: .; j_gene: TRBJ1-1; v_gene: TRBV9; d_gene: TRBD1; CDR3nt: TGTGCCAGCAGCCGAGACAGGGTCACTGAAGCTTTCTTT; CDR3aa: CASSRDRVTEAFF